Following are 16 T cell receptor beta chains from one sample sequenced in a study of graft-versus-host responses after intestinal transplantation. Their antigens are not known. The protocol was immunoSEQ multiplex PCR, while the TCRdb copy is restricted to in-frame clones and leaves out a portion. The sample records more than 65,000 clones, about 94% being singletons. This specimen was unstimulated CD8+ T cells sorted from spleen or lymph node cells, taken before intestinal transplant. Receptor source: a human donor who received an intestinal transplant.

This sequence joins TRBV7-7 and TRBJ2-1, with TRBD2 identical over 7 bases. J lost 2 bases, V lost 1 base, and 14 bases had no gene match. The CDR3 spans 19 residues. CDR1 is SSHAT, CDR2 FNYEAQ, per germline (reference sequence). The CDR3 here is CASSLVPAGPEATYNEQFF. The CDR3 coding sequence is TGTGCCAGCAGCTTAGTCCCAGCGGGGCCAGAAGCGACCTACAATGAGCAGTTCTTC.

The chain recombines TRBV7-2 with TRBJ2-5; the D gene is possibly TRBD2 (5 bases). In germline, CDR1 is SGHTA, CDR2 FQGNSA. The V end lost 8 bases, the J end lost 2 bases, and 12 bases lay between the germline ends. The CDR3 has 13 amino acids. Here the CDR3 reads CASPGTRQETQYF. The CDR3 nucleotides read TGTGCCAGCCCGGGAACTCGACAAGAGACCCAGTACTTC.

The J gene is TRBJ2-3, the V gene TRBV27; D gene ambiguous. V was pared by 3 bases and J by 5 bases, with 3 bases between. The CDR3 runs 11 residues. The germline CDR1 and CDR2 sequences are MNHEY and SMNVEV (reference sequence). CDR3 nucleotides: TGTGCCAGCAGTTTGCAAGATACGCAGTATTTT. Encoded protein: CASSLQDTQYF.

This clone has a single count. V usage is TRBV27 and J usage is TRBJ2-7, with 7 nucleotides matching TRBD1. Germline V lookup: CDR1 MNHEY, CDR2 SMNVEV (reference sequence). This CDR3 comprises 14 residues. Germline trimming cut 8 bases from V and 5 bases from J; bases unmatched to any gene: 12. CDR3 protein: CASGWTNRGHEQYF. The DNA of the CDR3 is TGTGCCAGCGGCTGGACGAACAGGGGCCACGAGCAGTACTTC.

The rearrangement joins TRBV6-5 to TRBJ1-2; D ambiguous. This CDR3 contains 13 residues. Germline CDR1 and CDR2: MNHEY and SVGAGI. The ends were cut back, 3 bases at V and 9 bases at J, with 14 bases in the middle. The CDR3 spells CASSYNREGSYTF. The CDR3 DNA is TGTGCCAGCAGTTATAACAGAGAAGGGAGCTACACCTTC.

The CDR3 loop is CASTEDSGQPQHF. CDR3 in DNA: TGTGCCAGCACCGAGGACAGCGGCCAGCCCCAGCATTTT. The rearrangement uses TRBV2 and TRBJ1-5, with D perhaps TRBD1 (6 bases). Trimming pared 7 bases from V and 7 bases from J, leaving 14 bases between. Germline CDR1 is SNHLY and CDR2 is FYNNEI. The CDR3 spans 13 residues.

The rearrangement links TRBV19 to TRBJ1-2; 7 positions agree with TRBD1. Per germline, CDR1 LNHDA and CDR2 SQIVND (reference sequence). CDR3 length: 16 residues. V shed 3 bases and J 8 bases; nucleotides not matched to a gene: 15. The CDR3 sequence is CASSITTDRTDEGYTF. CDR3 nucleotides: TGTGCCAGTAGTATTACGACGGACAGGACAGATGAGGGCTACACCTTC.

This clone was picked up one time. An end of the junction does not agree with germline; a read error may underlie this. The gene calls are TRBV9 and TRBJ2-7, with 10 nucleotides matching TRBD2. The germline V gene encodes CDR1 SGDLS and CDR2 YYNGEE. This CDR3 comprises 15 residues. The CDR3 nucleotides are TGTGCCAGCGGCGTAGGTGATAGCGGGAGGTACGAGCAGTACTTC. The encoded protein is CASGVGDSGRYEQYF.

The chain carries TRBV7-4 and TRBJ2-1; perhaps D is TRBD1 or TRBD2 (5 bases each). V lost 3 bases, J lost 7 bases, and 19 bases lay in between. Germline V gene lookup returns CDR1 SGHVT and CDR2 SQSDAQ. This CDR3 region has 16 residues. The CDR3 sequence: CASSLGRVHPRNEQFF. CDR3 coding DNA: TGTGCCAGCAGCTTGGGACGCGTGCACCCTCGAAATGAGCAGTTCTTC.

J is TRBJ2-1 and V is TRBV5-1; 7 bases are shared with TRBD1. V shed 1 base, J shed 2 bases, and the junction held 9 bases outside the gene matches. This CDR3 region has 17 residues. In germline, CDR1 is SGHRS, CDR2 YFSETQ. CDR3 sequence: CASSLTGQVGPYNEQFF. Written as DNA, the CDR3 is TGCGCCAGCAGCTTGACCGGACAGGTGGGCCCCTACAATGAGCAGTTCTTC.

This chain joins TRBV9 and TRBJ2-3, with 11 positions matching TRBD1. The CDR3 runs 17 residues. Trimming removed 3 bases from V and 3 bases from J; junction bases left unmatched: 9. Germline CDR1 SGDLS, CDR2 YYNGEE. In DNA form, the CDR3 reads TGTGCCAGCAGCGGCCACCGGGACAGGGGGACTACAGATACGCAGTATTTT. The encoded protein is CASSGHRDRGTTDTQYF.

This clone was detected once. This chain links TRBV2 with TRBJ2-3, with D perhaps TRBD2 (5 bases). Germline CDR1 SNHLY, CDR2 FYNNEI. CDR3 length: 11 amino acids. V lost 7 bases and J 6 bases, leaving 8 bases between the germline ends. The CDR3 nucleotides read TGTGCCAGCACCCTAGCTGATACGCAGTATTTT. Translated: CASTLADTQYF. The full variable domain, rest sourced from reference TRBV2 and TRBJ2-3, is EPEVTQTPSHQVTQMGQEVILRCVPISNHLYFYWYRQILGQKVEFLVSFYNNEISEKSEIFDDQFSVERPDGSNFTLKIRSTKLEDSAMYFCASTLADTQYFGPGTRLTVL.

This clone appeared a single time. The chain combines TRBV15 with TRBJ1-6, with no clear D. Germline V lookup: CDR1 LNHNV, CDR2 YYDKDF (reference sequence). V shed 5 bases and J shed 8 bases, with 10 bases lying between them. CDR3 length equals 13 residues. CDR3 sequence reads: CATSGKSDSPLHF. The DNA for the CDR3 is TGTGCCACCAGCGGGAAATCCGATTCACCCCTCCACTTT.

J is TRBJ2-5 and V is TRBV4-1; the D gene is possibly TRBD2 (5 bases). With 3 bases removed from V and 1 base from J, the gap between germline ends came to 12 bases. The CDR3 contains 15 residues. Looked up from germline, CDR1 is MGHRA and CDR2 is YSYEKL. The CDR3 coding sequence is TGCGCCAGCAGCCAGCGCGGACTCGGCCAAGAGACCCAGTACTTC. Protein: CASSQRGLGQETQYF.

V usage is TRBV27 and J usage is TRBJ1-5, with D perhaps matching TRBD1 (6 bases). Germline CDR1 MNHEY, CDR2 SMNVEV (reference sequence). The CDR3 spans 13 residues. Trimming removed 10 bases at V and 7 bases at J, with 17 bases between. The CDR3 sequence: CATQQGMGQPQHF. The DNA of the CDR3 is TGTGCCACACAACAGGGCATGGGGCAGCCCCAGCATTTT.

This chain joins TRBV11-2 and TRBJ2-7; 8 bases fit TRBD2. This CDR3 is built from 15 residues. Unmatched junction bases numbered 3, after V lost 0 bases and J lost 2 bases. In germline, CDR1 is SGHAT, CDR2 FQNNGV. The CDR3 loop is CASSLDSGSTYEQYF. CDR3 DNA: TGTGCCAGCAGCTTAGACAGCGGGAGCACCTACGAGCAGTACTTC.